The clone carrying this T cell receptor beta chain was seen only a few times. These data belong to a study of blood T cell repertoires in COVID-19. Looking at the study overall: Both acute and convalescent COVID-19 samples were obtained from the United States, Italy and Spain. Nucleic acid was either cDNA or gDNA, and it came from T cells, B-cell-depleted T cells, or PBMCs.

Germline V gene lookup returns CDR1 LNHDA and CDR2 SQIVND (reference sequence). CDR3 length: 15 amino acids. Trimming cost V 5 bases and J 7 bases, with 17 bases left between them. The data were produced by immunoSEQ multiplex PCR, yet TCRdb's version contains in-frame clones alone and is incomplete. The sample holds about 98,000 clones, over 70% seen once. Source material: peripheral blood. This receptor was identified in a woman aged 80 or older with acute or convalescent COVID-19. This sequence joins TRBV19 and TRBJ1-4; D ambiguous. The CDR3 region has the DNA TGTGCCAGTAGTGTACTAGGAACGGGAGGTGAAAAACTGTTTTTT. Its translation: CASSVLGTGGEKLFF.